Listed below are T cell receptor beta chains from one sample, sequenced in a study of glioma-infiltrating T cells. One entry per CDR3 protein, called by TCRdb with MiXCR from the multiplex PCR reads. The sample yields more than 90,000 distinct CDR3 sequences, approximately 40% seen once. Sequenced input: glioma tissue, nonneoplastic brain tissue, or PBMCs (not recorded which). Receptors were obtained from a human donor with low-grade glioma or glioblastoma, undergoing nonglioma brain surgery, or in good health (not recorded which). Both conserved end residues are part of each CDR3.

v_call cdr3_aa
TRBV19 CASSYSDTTEAFF
TRBV6-2/TRBV6-3 CDSIRDQPDTQYF
TRBV29-1 CSASQETQYF
TRBV27 CASSFWFGAELYNEQFF
TRBV20-1 CSAGGGANQPQHF
TRBV18 CASSRSGGPHSGANVLTF
TRBV28 CASSPPQGNTGELFF
TRBV24-1 CATSVRQSEQFF
TRBV10-3 CAISEGGVDTQYF
TRBV19 CASSLRGFCRGAVF
TRBV12-3/TRBV12-4 CASSLTSGGLGGNEQFF
TRBV20-1 CSARGYGTGVSGTEAFF
TRBV27 CASSFRAIPYNEQFF
TRBV19 CASKSHSYHEQFF
TRBV7-8 CASSYRQGGTDTQYF